Listed below are T cell receptor beta chains from one sample, sequenced in a study of cytomegalovirus exposure and HLA in healthy donors. Profiling relied on immunoSEQ multiplex PCR, and the TCRdb table lists in-frame clones only, not all of them. The data hold under 150,000 clones, with about 9.1% observed a single time. The specimen sequenced was PBMCs. Receptor source: a woman aged 40 to 49 in good health and CMV-seropositive. The CDR3 runs from the conserved cysteine through the conserved F or W. A D gene is named only where the DNA matches it firmly. Some rows have no size entry. The others give once, few or many, or a class for an expanded clone.

J gene | V gene | clone size | D gene | CDR3 DNA | CDR3 protein
TRBJ2-7 | TRBV7-6 | . | . | TGTGCCAGCAGCTTAGATGGGGGAGGCCCAGCAGGATACGAGCAGTACTTC | CASSLDGGGPAGYEQYF
TRBJ2-3 | TRBV7-9 | . | TRBD2 | TGTGCCAGCAGCTTTAGCGGGGTTAGCACAGATACGCAGTATTTT | CASSFSGVSTDTQYF
TRBJ2-5 | TRBV9 | . | TRBD2 | TGTGCCAGCAGCGAGACTAGCGGGAACTTGAAGACCCAGTACTTC | CASSETSGNLKTQYF
TRBJ1-2 | TRBV5-1 | . | . | TGCGCCAGCAGCCCCGGGTTCATGGGGGGACCCTATGGCTACACCTTC | CASSPGFMGGPYGYTF
TRBJ1-1 | TRBV4-3 | many | . | TGCGCCAGCAGCCACCCCGGTCAGGGTAATGAAGCTTTCTTT | CASSHPGQGNEAFF
TRBJ2-2 | TRBV5-1 | . | . | TGCGCCAGCAGCTTGGCCCGGAGCTGGGACACCGGGGAGCTGTTTTTT | CASSLARSWDTGELFF
TRBJ1-6 | TRBV5-6 | few | . | TGTGCCAGCAGCATAAGACAGAATTCACCCCTCCACTTT | CASSIRQNSPLHF
TRBJ2-3 | TRBV5-1 | . | TRBD2 | TGCGCCAGCACCAGGACTAGCGGGGGGAGCACAGATACGCAGTATTTT | CASTRTSGGSTDTQYF
TRBJ2-3 | TRBV5-1 | few | TRBD2 | TGCGCCAGCAGCTTGGATAGCGGGGCGCATACGCAGTATTTT | CASSLDSGAHTQYF
TRBJ2-2 | TRBV19 | few | . | TGTGCCAGTAGGACAGCGAACACCGGGGAGCTGTTTTTT | CASRTANTGELFF
TRBJ2-5 | TRBV20-1 | few | TRBD1 | TGCAGTGCTGGACAGGGAGAGACCCAGTACTTC | CSAGQGETQYF
TRBJ1-3 | TRBV6-1 | many | TRBD1 | TGTGCCAGCAGTGAAGCGGACAGGGGGTTAAGATTTGGAAACACCATATATTTT | CASSEADRGLRFGNTIYF
TRBJ1-5 | TRBV19 | few | . | TGTGCCAGTAGTATAGGTGGGCGCAATCAGCCCCAGCATTTT | CASSIGGRNQPQHF
TRBJ1-1 | TRBV6-5 | few | . | TGTGCCAGCAGGCCAACGGTGAACACTGAAGCTTTCTTT | CASRPTVNTEAFF
TRBJ1-2 | TRBV19 | few | . | TGTGCCAGTAGTGAGGTTTCTAACTATGGCTACACCTTC | CASSEVSNYGYTF
TRBJ2-7 | TRBV7-2 | . | TRBD1 | TGTGCCAGCAGCTTCCCGGGACAGAGCTCCTACGAGCAGTACTTC | CASSFPGQSSYEQYF
TRBJ2-5 | TRBV5-1 | few | . | TGCGCCAGCAGCTCTGACGAGGGCCCCGAAAGAAAAGAGACCCAGTACTTC | CASSSDEGPERKETQYF
TRBJ1-1 | TRBV18 | . | TRBD1 | TGTGCCAGCTCACCTGACAGGGTCAACACTGAAGCTTTCTTT | CASSPDRVNTEAFF
TRBJ2-7 | TRBV10-1 | . | TRBD1 | TGCGCCAGCAGCTCGGACAGGGGGCCCGAGCAGTACTTC | CASSSDRGPEQYF
TRBJ2-7 | TRBV28 | . | TRBD1 | TGTGCCAGCAGTTTGGGGCAGACAGGGGGCCACGAGCAGTACTTC | CASSLGQTGGHEQYF
TRBJ2-3 | TRBV7-2 | . | . | TGTGCCAGCAGCTTACAGGGAATAGATACGCAGTATTTT | CASSLQGIDTQYF
TRBJ1-1 | TRBV6-5 | . | TRBD1 | TGTGCCAGCAGTAGCGGACAGGGGGGCACTGAAGCTTTCTTT | CASSSGQGGTEAFF
TRBJ2-5 | TRBV5-1 | few | . | TGCGCCAGCAGCTTTTCAGGCCTTCAAGAGACCCAGTACTTC | CASSFSGLQETQYF
TRBJ2-5 | TRBV4-2 | . | . | TGTGCCAGCAGCCAAGATTGGGAGAAGGAGACCCAGTACTTC | CASSQDWEKETQYF
TRBJ2-6 | TRBV19 | . | . | TGTGCCAGTAGTACACAGGGATCTGGGGCCAACGTCCTGACTTTC | CASSTQGSGANVLTF
TRBJ2-5 | TRBV5-4 | . | . | TGTGCCAGCAGCGGATCATCCGGGACTTTAGAGACCCAGTACTTC | CASSGSSGTLETQYF
TRBJ1-5 | TRBV19 | . | . | TGTGCCAGTAGGCTGAACCGGGACAACAATCAGCCCCAGCATTTT | CASRLNRDNNQPQHF
TRBJ2-1 | TRBV7-2 | few | . | TGTGCCAGCAGCTTCCGACAGGGTGGAGGGAATGAGCAGTTCTTC | CASSFRQGGGNEQFF
TRBJ2-2 | TRBV10-3 | . | . | TGTGCCATCAGTGAGTTCTCAGCGAACACCGGGGAGCTGTTTTTT | CAISEFSANTGELFF
TRBJ2-7 | TRBV6-1 | . | . | TGTGCCAGCACCTTACTTCTCTCCTACGAGCAGTACTTC | CASTLLLSYEQYF
TRBJ1-3 | TRBV5-1 | . | . | TGCGCCAGCAGCGTAACAGGGAACTCTGGAAACACCATATATTTT | CASSVTGNSGNTIYF
TRBJ2-7 | TRBV7-9 | few | TRBD1 | TGTGCCAGCAGCTACCGGGACAGGAGCTCCTACGAGCAGTACTTC | CASSYRDRSSYEQYF
TRBJ1-1 | TRBV6-5 | few | . | TGTGCCAGCAGTTCGGGGGGACCGAACACTGAAGCTTTCTTT | CASSSGGPNTEAFF
TRBJ2-7 | TRBV10-3 | few | TRBD1 | TGTGCCATCAGTGCGGACAGGGATGCGAACGAGCAGTACTTC | CAISADRDANEQYF
TRBJ2-1 | TRBV6-5 | few | . | TGTGCCAGCAGTTACTCCTCAGGGATGGGAACCAATGAGCAGTTCTTC | CASSYSSGMGTNEQFF
TRBJ2-7 | TRBV5-1 | . | TRBD1 | TGCGCCAGCAGCCTGAGACCACCGGGACAGGACCCTTCCTACGAGCAGTACTTC | CASSLRPPGQDPSYEQYF
TRBJ2-7 | TRBV6-4 | few | . | TGTGCCAGCAGTGTTGAGAGCTCCTACGAGCAGTACTTC | CASSVESSYEQYF
TRBJ1-2 | TRBV6-5 | . | . | TGTGCCAGCGCCCCCTCGGGGTCCGTCTATGGCTACACCTTC | CASAPSGSVYGYTF
TRBJ2-2 | TRBV2 | . | . | TGTGCCAGCAGTGCAGTCAGGGAAACCGGGGAGCTGTTTTTT | CASSAVRETGELFF
TRBJ1-6 | TRBV10-3 | . | TRBD1 | TGTGCCATCAGTGAAGGGACAGGGGATAATTCACCCCTCCACTTT | CAISEGTGDNSPLHF
TRBJ1-4 | TRBV6-5 | . | . | TGTGCCAGCAGTACCGGGTGGAGGATGGGTGAAAAACTGTTTTTT | CASSTGWRMGEKLFF
TRBJ1-1 | TRBV6-5 | . | . | TGTGCCAGCAGTATACAGGGAAACACTGAAGCTTTCTTT | CASSIQGNTEAFF
TRBJ2-5 | TRBV27 | . | TRBD2 | TGTGCCAGCAGTATGGGACTAGCGGGGGGTGTGGGTGTGGGGACCCAGTACTTC | CASSMGLAGGVGVGTQYF
TRBJ2-7 | TRBV5-6 | . | . | TGTGCCAGCAGCTTGAGAGGAACTTACGAGCAGTACTTC | CASSLRGTYEQYF
TRBJ2-7 | TRBV6-6 | . | . | TGTGCCAGCAGCTTTTCGGCCTTGGGAGCCTACGAGCAGTACTTC | CASSFSALGAYEQYF
TRBJ1-5 | TRBV19 | . | TRBD1 | TGTGCCAGTAGTTTGGACAGGGATAGCAATCAGCCCCAGCATTTT | CASSLDRDSNQPQHF
TRBJ2-3 | TRBV18 | . | . | TGTGCCAGCTCACTCCGGGATCTCACAGATACGCAGTATTTT | CASSLRDLTDTQYF
TRBJ1-1 | TRBV14 | few | . | TGTGCCAGCAGCCATCTAGGGGGATCAACTACGAACACTGAAGCTTTCTTT | CASSHLGGSTTNTEAFF
TRBJ2-1 | TRBV5-4 | few | TRBD2 | TGTGCCAGCAGCTTGGGCGGTAGCGGGGGGAACAATGAGCAGTTCTTC | CASSLGGSGGNNEQFF
TRBJ1-1 | TRBV5-4 | . | . | TGTGCCAGCAGCTTAGGGGAGGGCACTGAAGCTTTCTTT | CASSLGEGTEAFF
TRBJ1-1 | TRBV6-5 | . | TRBD1 | TGTGCCAGCAGAAATTCAGGGGGTGAAGCTTTCTTT | CASRNSGGEAFF
TRBJ2-1 | TRBV5-1 | . | . | TGCGCCAGCAGCTTGGTGGCAGGGAACAATGAGCAGTTCTTC | CASSLVAGNNEQFF
TRBJ2-7 | TRBV4-3 | . | . | TGCGCCAGCAGCCAAGATGCCGCCGGGGTCTACGAGCAGTACTTC | CASSQDAAGVYEQYF